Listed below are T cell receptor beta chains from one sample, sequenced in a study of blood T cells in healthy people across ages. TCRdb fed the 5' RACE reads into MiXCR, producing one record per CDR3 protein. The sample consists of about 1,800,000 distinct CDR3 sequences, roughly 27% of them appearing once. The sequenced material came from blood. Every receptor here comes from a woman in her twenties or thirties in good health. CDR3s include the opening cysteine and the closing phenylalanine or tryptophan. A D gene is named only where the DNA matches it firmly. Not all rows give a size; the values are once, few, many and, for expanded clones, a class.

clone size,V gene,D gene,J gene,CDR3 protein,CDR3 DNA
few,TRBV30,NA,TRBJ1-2,CAWSAQGTLGYTF,TGTGCCTGGAGTGCCCAGGGGACGCTCGGCTACACCTTC
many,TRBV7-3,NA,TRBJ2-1,CASSLSPPLGVYNEQFF,TGTGCCAGCAGCTTAAGCCCCCCCCTGGGGGTCTACAATGAGCAGTTCTTC
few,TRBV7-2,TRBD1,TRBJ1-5,CASSSRDSYQPQHF,TGTGCCAGCAGCTCCCGGGACAGTTATCAGCCCCAGCATTTT
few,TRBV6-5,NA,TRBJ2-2,CASSIRAGELFF,TGTGCCAGCAGTATCCGGGCCGGGGAGCTGTTTTTT
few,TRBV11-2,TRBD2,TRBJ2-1,CASSPTSGSSSYNEQFF,TGTGCCAGCAGCCCTACTAGCGGGAGTAGCTCCTACAATGAGCAGTTCTTC
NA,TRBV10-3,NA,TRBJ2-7,CANKGGEEAQYF,TGTGCCAACAAAGGGGGGGAAGAGGCCCAGTACTTC
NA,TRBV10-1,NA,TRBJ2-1,CASSESPPGASSYNEQFF,TGCGCCAGCAGTGAGAGTCCCCCGGGGGCGAGCTCCTACAATGAGCAGTTCTTC
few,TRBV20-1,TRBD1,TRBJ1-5,CSVPLGQGVFGNQPQHF,TGCAGTGTCCCCCTCGGACAGGGTGTGTTTGGCAATCAGCCCCAGCATTTT
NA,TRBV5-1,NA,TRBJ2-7,CASSISGAQSYEQYF,TGCGCCAGCAGCATTTCAGGGGCCCAATCCTACGAGCAGTACTTC
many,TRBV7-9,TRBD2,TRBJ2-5,CASLAGGLAVPQETQYF,TGTGCCAGCCTCGCCGGGGGACTAGCGGTGCCCCAAGAGACCCAGTACTTC
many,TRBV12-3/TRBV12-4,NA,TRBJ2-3,CASRAAGLSRDTQYF,TGTGCCAGCAGGGCCGCGGGACTGTCGAGGGATACGCAGTATTTT
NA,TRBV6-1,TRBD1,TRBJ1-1,CASSDRDRLLFGAFF,TGTGCCAGCAGTGACCGGGACAGGTTGCTTTTCGGAGCTTTCTTT
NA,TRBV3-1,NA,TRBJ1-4,CASSQDNEKLFF,TGTGCCAGCAGCCAAGACAACGAAAAACTGTTTTTT
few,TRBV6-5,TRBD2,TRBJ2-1,CASRGGRAASYNEQFF,TGTGCCAGCAGAGGCGGGAGGGCCGCTTCCTACAATGAGCAGTTCTTC
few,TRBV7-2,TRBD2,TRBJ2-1,CASSLTSGRSSEQFF,TGTGCCAGCAGCCTAACTAGCGGGAGATCAAGTGAGCAGTTCTTC
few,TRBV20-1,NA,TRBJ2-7,CSARYRAREQYF,TGCAGTGCTAGGTACAGGGCGAGGGAGCAGTACTTC
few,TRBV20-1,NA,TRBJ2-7,CSATGGDHYEQYF,TGCAGTGCTACGGGCGGGGACCACTACGAGCAGTACTTC
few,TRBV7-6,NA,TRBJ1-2,CASSLRQDTNYGYTF,TGTGCCAGCAGCTTAAGGCAGGATACTAACTATGGCTACACCTTC
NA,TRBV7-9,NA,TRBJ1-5,CASSYIDQPQHF,TGTGCCAGCAGCTACATCGATCAGCCCCAGCATTTT
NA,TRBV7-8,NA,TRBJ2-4,CASSPLLSGYIQYF,TGTGCCAGCAGCCCATTACTTAGCGGCTACATTCAGTACTTC
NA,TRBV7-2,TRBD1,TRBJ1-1,CASSPFPGQGNTEAFF,TGTGCCAGCAGCCCGTTCCCGGGACAGGGGAACACTGAAGCTTTCTTT
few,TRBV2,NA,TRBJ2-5,CASRPDVSLETQYF,TGCGCCAGCAGGCCCGACGTTAGCCTGGAGACCCAGTACTTC
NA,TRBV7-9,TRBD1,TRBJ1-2,CASSLTGGWGYTF,TGTGCCAGCAGCCTCACAGGGGGATGGGGCTACACCTTC
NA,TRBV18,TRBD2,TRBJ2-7,CASSPPRAGVINYEQYF,TGTGCCAGCTCACCACCGAGGGCGGGAGTAATCAACTACGAGCAGTACTTC
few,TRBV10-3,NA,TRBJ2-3,CAITRGYGSDTQYF,TGTGCCATCACCAGGGGCTACGGTTCGGATACGCAGTATTTT
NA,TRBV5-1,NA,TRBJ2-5,CASSSGQAGGTQYF,TGCGCCAGCAGCTCCGGACAGGCCGGGGGGACCCAGTACTTC
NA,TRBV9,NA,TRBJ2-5,CASSHDGNQETQYF,TGTGCCAGCAGCCACGACGGCAACCAAGAGACCCAGTACTTC
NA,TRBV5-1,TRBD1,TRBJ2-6,CASSLEQGLFSGANVLTF,TGCGCCAGCAGCTTGGAACAGGGGCTATTCTCTGGGGCCAACGTCCTGACTTTC
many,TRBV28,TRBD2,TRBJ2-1,CASTKGGLAHDEQFF,TGTGCCAGCACCAAGGGGGGACTAGCGCACGATGAGCAGTTCTTC
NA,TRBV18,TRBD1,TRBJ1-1,CASSDRVDGEAFF,TGTGCCAGCTCCGACAGGGTCGACGGTGAAGCTTTCTTT
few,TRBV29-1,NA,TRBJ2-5,CIGGEETQYF,TGCATAGGAGGGGAAGAGACCCAGTACTTC
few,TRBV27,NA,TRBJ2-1,CASRRWTESCNEQFF,TGTGCCAGCAGGAGGTGGACGGAGAGTTGCAATGAGCAGTTCTTC
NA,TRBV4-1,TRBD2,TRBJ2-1,CASSQSGGIGGEQFF,TGCGCCAGCAGCCAATCCGGGGGGATAGGAGGTGAGCAGTTCTTC
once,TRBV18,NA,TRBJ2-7,CASSPRRSSYNEQYF,TGTGCCAGCTCACCGCGGAGGAGCTCCTACAATGAGCAGTACTTC
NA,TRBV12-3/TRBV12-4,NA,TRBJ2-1,CASRQGVEQFF,TGTGCCAGCAGGCAGGGTGTAGAGCAGTTCTTC
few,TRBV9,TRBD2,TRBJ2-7,CASSLVAGGGEQYF,TGTGCCAGCAGTTTAGTGGCGGGAGGGGGCGAGCAGTACTTC
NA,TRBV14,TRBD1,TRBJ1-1,CASSQRPGQGNTEAFF,TGTGCCAGCAGCCAGCGGCCCGGACAGGGGAACACTGAAGCTTTCTTT
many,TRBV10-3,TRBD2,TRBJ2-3,CAISEAGATDTQYF,TGTGCCATCAGTGAGGCGGGAGCAACAGATACGCAGTATTTT
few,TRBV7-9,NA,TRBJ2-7,CASSLEALIGYEQYF,TGTGCCAGCAGCTTAGAGGCCCTCATTGGCTACGAGCAGTACTTC
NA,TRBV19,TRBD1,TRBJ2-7,CASSLQTGGRNEQYF,TGTGCCAGTAGCCTCCAGACAGGGGGGAGGAACGAGCAGTACTTC
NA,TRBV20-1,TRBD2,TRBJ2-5,CSARVLPLTSGRGETQYF,TGCAGTGCTAGGGTTTTACCTTTGACTAGCGGGAGGGGAGAGACCCAGTACTTC
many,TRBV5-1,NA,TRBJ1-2,CASSLVGDSYGYTF,TGCGCCAGCAGCTTGGTTGGGGATTCCTATGGCTACACCTTC
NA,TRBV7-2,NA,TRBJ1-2,CASSLGGSYGHTF,TGTGCCAGCAGCTTAGGGGGAAGCTATGGCCACACCTTC
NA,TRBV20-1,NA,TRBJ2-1,CSAGRDLGRDEQFF,TGCAGTGCGGGACGGGACTTGGGTAGGGATGAGCAGTTCTTC
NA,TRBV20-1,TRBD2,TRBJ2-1,CSARVSAGGYYNEQFF,TGCAGTGCTAGAGTATCGGCGGGGGGCTACTACAATGAGCAGTTCTTC
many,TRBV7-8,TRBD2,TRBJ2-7,CASSLGTSDYEQYF,TGTGCCAGCAGCTTAGGGACTAGCGACTACGAGCAGTACTTC
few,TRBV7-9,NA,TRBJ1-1,CASSSFRALGPTEAFF,TGTGCCAGCAGCTCCTTCCGGGCCCTGGGCCCTACTGAAGCTTTCTTT
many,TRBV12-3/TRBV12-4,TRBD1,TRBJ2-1,CASRRDSLYNEQFF,TGTGCCAGCAGACGGGACAGCCTCTACAATGAGCAGTTCTTC
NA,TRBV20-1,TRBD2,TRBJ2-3,CSDRGGLPTDTQYF,TGCAGCGATCGGGGGGGGCTCCCGACAGATACGCAGTATTTT
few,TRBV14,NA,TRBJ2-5,CASSRIRGGPQETQYF,TGTGCCAGCAGCCGCATTAGAGGGGGACCACAAGAGACCCAGTACTTC
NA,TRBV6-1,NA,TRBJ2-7,CASSDAPPIYEQYF,TGTGCCAGCAGTGACGCTCCCCCCATCTACGAGCAGTACTTC